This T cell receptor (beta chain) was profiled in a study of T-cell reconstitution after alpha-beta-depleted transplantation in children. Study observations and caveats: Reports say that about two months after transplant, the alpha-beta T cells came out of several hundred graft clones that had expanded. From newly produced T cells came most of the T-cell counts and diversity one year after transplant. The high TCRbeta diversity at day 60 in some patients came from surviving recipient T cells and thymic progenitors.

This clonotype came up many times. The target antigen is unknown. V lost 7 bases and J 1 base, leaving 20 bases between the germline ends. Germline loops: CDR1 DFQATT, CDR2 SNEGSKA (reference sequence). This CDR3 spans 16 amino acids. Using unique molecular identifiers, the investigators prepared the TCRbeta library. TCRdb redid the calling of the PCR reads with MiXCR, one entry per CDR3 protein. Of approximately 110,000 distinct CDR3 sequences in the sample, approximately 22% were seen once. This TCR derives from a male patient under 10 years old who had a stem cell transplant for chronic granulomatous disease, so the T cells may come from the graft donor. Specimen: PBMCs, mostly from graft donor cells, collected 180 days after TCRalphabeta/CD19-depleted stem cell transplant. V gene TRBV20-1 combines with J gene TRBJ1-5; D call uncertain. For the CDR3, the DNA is TGCAGTGTACCCAGTGGAGGGTCTTGGAGCAATCAGCCCCAGCATTTT. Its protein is CSVPSGGSWSNQPQHF.